The 14 T cell receptor beta chains below come from one sample, sequenced in a study of OX40 agonist ivuxolimab in advanced cancers. The library came from the immunoSEQ multiplex PCR assay. The table was pulled from immuneACCESS by TCRdb, which kept in-frame rearrangements only. Such tables lose some clones; where checked, under half of the loss comes from unresolved V genes, and the rest has no known cause. Within this sample are about 80,000 clones, with 70% to 90% of them counted one time only. 5% to 7% of the sample is taken by the ten largest. This sample comprised CD4+ or CD8+ T cells sorted from blood, obtained in a trial of the OX40 agonist ivuxolimab. These receptors were taken from an adult with an advanced solid tumor such as melanoma, head and neck, liver or kidney cancer.

The rearrangement joins TRBV30 to TRBJ2-2; D ambiguous. The CDR3 runs 14 residues. Trimming cost V 3 bases and J 2 bases, with 10 bases left between them. Per the germline V gene, CDR1 is GTSNPN and CDR2 is SVGIG (reference sequence). CDR3 in amino acids: CAWSVSLNTGELFF. As DNA, the CDR3 is TGTGCCTGGAGCGTGTCGCTAAACACCGGGGAGCTGTTTTTT.

This chain links TRBV5-1 with TRBJ2-7, with D perhaps TRBD1 (5 bases). The germline V gene encodes CDR1 SGHRS and CDR2 YFSETQ. This CDR3 has 13 amino acids. Trimming shortened V by 4 bases and J by 0 bases, and 8 bases separated the two germline ends. CDR3 sequence reads: CASSVGASYEQYF. CDR3 bases: TGCGCCAGCAGCGTAGGGGCCTCCTACGAGCAGTACTTC.

The rearrangement uses TRBV2 and TRBJ2-5; D gene unclear. Trimming removed 6 bases from V and 5 bases from J, with 7 bases in between. This CDR3 has 11 amino acids. Germline values: CDR1 SNHLY, CDR2 FYNNEI. In DNA, the CDR3 is TGTGCCAGCAGGGATGGGGAGACCCAGTACTTC. It encodes CASRDGETQYF.

Note on this clone: The junction departs from the called germline gene at one end, perhaps through a read error. The V call is TRBV5-1, the J call TRBJ1-6, with TRBD1 identical over 7 bases. The CDR3 has 14 amino acids. Germline V gene lookup returns CDR1 SGHRS and CDR2 YFSETQ. The CDR3: CASSATGMISPLHF. The CDR3 DNA reads as TGTGCCAGCAGCGCGACAGGGATGATTTCACCCCTCCACTTT.

The genes are TRBV7-3 and TRBJ2-6, with TRBD2 identical over 7 bases. The trim removed 2 bases at V and 0 bases at J, leaving 4 bases unmatched. Germline loops: CDR1 SGHTA, CDR2 FQGTGA. This CDR3 has 17 amino acids. The CDR3 loop is CASSLYGGSSGANVLTF. The CDR3 bases are TGTGCCAGCAGCTTATACGGGGGGAGCTCTGGGGCCAACGTCCTGACTTTC.

This chain uses TRBV5-6 with TRBJ2-3, with D possibly being TRBD2 (6 bases). Germline CDR1 reads SGHDT; CDR2 reads YYEEEE. This CDR3 is 16 amino acids long. V gave up 1 base and J gave up 5 bases, with 17 bases separating them. CDR3 in amino acids: CASSLNQGGWVDTQYF. The CDR3, as DNA: TGTGCCAGCAGCTTGAACCAGGGAGGATGGGTAGATACGCAGTATTTT.

This chain joins TRBV6-5 and TRBJ2-7; 11 nucleotides line up with TRBD2. This CDR3 is built from 15 residues. From germline, CDR1 is MNHEY and CDR2 SVGAGI. V was pared by 5 bases and J by 2 bases, with 5 bases of the junction left unmatched. CDR3 DNA sequence: TGTGCCAGCAGTGGTCCGGGACTAGCGGCCTACGAGCAGTACTTC. It encodes CASSGPGLAAYEQYF.

This clone was recorded only once. The genes are TRBV20-1 and TRBJ2-1; a possible D gene is TRBD1 (6 bases). Germline assignment: CDR1 DFQATT and CDR2 SNEGSKA (reference sequence). The CDR3 has 11 residues. V was pared by 6 bases and J by 8 bases, with 11 bases between. DNA for the CDR3: TGCAGTGCAGGGGGAGCGGATGAGCAGTTCTTC. It is translated as CSAGGADEQFF.

This chain joins TRBV9 and TRBJ2-3; D is unclear. This CDR3 spans 17 amino acids. The germline gives CDR1 SGDLS, CDR2 YYNGEE. Trimming stripped 0 bases from V and 0 bases from J, with 14 bases between. The CDR3 DNA sequence: TGTGCCAGCAGCGTAGAGGGAAACCCCTCTAGCACAGATACGCAGTATTTT. This gives the protein CASSVEGNPSSTDTQYF.

The chain uses TRBV28 and TRBJ1-2; no firm D call. Trimming removed 1 base from V and 8 bases from J, with 8 bases in between. CDR3 length: 12 amino acids. The germline V gene has CDR1 MDHEN and CDR2 SYDVKM. CDR3 protein: CASSLLRSGYTF. CDR3 DNA: TGTGCCAGCAGTTTATTGAGGTCGGGCTACACCTTC.

The CDR3 DNA sequence: TGTGCCAGCAGCGTAGGACAGGCCTATGGCTACACCTTC. Amino acids: CASSVGQAYGYTF. V is TRBV9 and J is TRBJ1-2; possible D gene TRBD1, 6 bases. The CDR3 totals 13 residues. Trimming pared 0 bases from V and 4 bases from J, leaving 7 bases between. Germline V CDR1 and CDR2: SGDLS, YYNGEE.

The chain joins TRBV29-1 to TRBJ2-2; D remains unclear. Germline CDR1 and CDR2: SQVTM and ANQGSEA. CDR3 length: 13 amino acids. V lost 1 base, J lost 7 bases, and 10 bases lay in between. CDR3 DNA: TGCAGCGTTGAAGTCTCGGGTTACGGGGAGCTGTTTTTT. This translates into CSVEVSGYGELFF.

J is TRBJ2-7 and V is TRBV5-1; D is ambiguous. The CDR3 totals 14 residues. CDR1 is SGHRS and CDR2 is YFSETQ in the germline V gene. V dropped 7 bases and J dropped 4 bases, with 18 bases sitting between them. CDR3 bases: TGCGCCAGCTATCCGGGTCTTAGCTCATACGAGCAGTACTTC. Protein product: CASYPGLSSYEQYF. The whole variable domain, remainder taken from reference TRBV5-1 and TRBJ2-7, is KAGVTQTPRYLIKTRGQQVTLSCSPISGHRSVSWYQQTPGQGLQFLFEYFSETQRNKGNFPGRFSGRQFSNSRSEMNVSTLELGDSALYLCASYPGLSSYEQYFGPGTRLTVT.

The V and J genes are TRBV25-1 and TRBJ1-4, with D unresolved. The CDR3 is 15 amino acids. V was clipped by 6 bases and J by 7 bases, with 18 bases between them. Germline-derived CDR1 and CDR2 are MGHDK and SYGVNS. This chain's CDR3 is CASSRPEVCCEKLFF. DNA of the CDR3: TGTGCCAGCAGCCGGCCGGAGGTATGTTGTGAAAAACTGTTTTTT.